One and the same sample provided the 10 T cell receptor beta chains below, sequenced in a study of shared clonotypes between healthy human individuals. Some clones are missing from TCRdb's copy, which holds only in-frame ones; the method was immunoSEQ multiplex PCR. The sample has approximately 95,000 clones, 67% seen once. Sequencing used memory CD8+ T cells sorted from blood. Described subset: CD45RO+ cells pooled with CCR7-negative TemRA cells. These receptors originate from a man aged 30-40 years in good health.

V is TRBV7-9 and J is TRBJ2-5, with 12 nucleotides matching TRBD2. The CDR3 spans 15 residues. CDR1 is SEHNR, CDR2 FQNEAQ, per germline (reference sequence). Losses at the gene ends were 4 bases for V and 5 bases for J; bases not matched to a gene: 5. The CDR3 DNA sequence: TGTGCCAGCAGCTGGACTAGCGGGATCTCGGAGACCCAGTACTTC. It is translated as CASSWTSGISETQYF.

The rearrangement links TRBV10-1 to TRBJ2-7, with TRBD2 as a possible D gene (5 bases). The CDR3 has 13 amino acids. Germline-derived CDR1 and CDR2 are WNHNN and SYGVQD (reference sequence). Trimming pared 6 bases from V and 4 bases from J, leaving 13 bases between. This chain's CDR3 is CASREGLDYEQYF. The DNA for the CDR3 is TGCGCCAGCAGGGAAGGACTGGATTACGAGCAGTACTTC.

The J gene is TRBJ1-1, the V gene TRBV2; possibly TRBD1 for D (5 bases). The CDR3 is made up of 15 amino acids. V dropped 1 base and J dropped 1 base, with 10 bases sitting between them. Germline CDR1 SNHLY, CDR2 FYNNEI. The CDR3 sequence: CASSEVRVGNTEAFF. The CDR3 DNA sequence: TGTGCCAGCAGTGAAGTCAGGGTGGGGAACACTGAAGCTTTCTTT.

The chain is built from TRBV9 and TRBJ2-3, with a possible D match to TRBD2 (6 bases). From germline, CDR1 is SGDLS and CDR2 YYNGEE. The CDR3 is made up of 13 amino acids. Trimming took 6 bases from V and 8 from J, leaving 16 bases between them. Here the CDR3 DNA reads TGTGCCAGCACCCCCCGGGGGAGCGGTACGCAGTATTTT. Its translation: CASTPRGSGTQYF.

This clone was found a few times. The chain carries TRBV19 and TRBJ2-2; D is ambiguous. This CDR3 has 13 residues. The ends were cut back, 4 bases at V and 6 bases at J, with 9 bases in the middle. The germline V gene encodes CDR1 LNHDA and CDR2 SQIVND (reference sequence). CDR3 amino acids: CASSSRASGELFF. In DNA form, the CDR3 reads TGTGCCAGTAGTAGTCGAGCGTCCGGGGAGCTGTTTTTT.

J is TRBJ2-7 and V is TRBV6-5; D is possibly TRBD2 (5 bases). The V end was cut by 6 bases, the J end by 0 bases, with 15 bases between. This CDR3 spans 15 amino acids. Germline V gene sequence: CDR1 MNHEY, CDR2 SVGAGI. Written as DNA, the CDR3 is TGTGCCAGCAGACGAAAAAGCGGTAGCTCCTACGAGCAGTACTTC. It encodes CASRRKSGSSYEQYF.

The CDR3 DNA reads TGTGCCAGCAGCTTAGAATCCAGCGGGAGGGTTATTTGGCATGAGCAGTTCTTC. As protein: CASSLESSGRVIWHEQFF. The chain combines TRBV7-9 with TRBJ2-1, with 10 bases fitting TRBD2. The J segment lost 8 bases and the V segment lost 1 base, leaving 14 bases of the junction unmatched. The CDR3 runs to 18 residues. Germline V gene data show CDR1 as SEHNR and CDR2 as FQNEAQ (reference sequence).

The chain couples TRBV5-8 to TRBJ1-1; the D is unclear. V was shortened by 1 base and J by 0 bases, with 7 bases between the two germline ends. The CDR3 is 14 amino acids. Germline V gives CDR1 SGHTS, CDR2 YDEGEE. CDR3 coding DNA: TGTGCCAGCAGCTTGATGTTTATGAACACTGAAGCTTTCTTT. This translates into CASSLMFMNTEAFF. Drawing the rest from reference TRBV5-8 and TRBJ1-1, the complete variable domain is EAGVTQSPTHLIKTRGQQATLRCSPISGHTSVYWYQQALGLGLQFLLWYDEGEERNRGNFPPRFSGRQFPNYSSELNVNALELEDSALYLCASSLMFMNTEAFFGQGTRLTVV.

This clone was found a few times. The CDR3 spells CATRLAGVYEQYF. The CDR3 DNA is TGTGCCACCCGACTAGCGGGGGTCTACGAGCAGTACTTC. V and J are TRBV10-3 and TRBJ2-7; 12 bases line up with TRBD2. Per germline, CDR1 ENHRY and CDR2 SYGVKD. There are 13 residues in the CDR3. V gave up 10 bases and J gave up 3 bases; unmatched junction bases: 4.

The V call is TRBV7-8, the J call TRBJ2-5, with 9 bases aligning to TRBD1. Germline assignment: CDR1 SGHVS and CDR2 FQNEAQ. This CDR3 has 15 residues. V shed 3 bases and J 3 bases; nucleotides not matched to a gene: 5. The CDR3 bases are TGTGCCAGCAGCTTTCCCTGGGACAGGGAAGAGACCCAGTACTTC. Translating gives CASSFPWDREETQYF.